The rows below give T cell receptor beta chains drawn from one sample of a study of vaccination and CD4 T cells after COVID-19. Their target antigens are unknown. TCRdb re-called the PCR reads with MiXCR, one entry per CDR3 protein. The table records around 20,000 distinct CDR3 sequences, 40% to 55% of them present only once. The sample here was CD4+ T cells from blood, cultured in vitro, taken after SARS-CoV-2 vaccination. These receptors were taken from a human donor who had recovered from COVID-19. CDR3s include the opening cysteine and the closing phenylalanine or tryptophan. The order of the fields is V gene, clone size, D gene, J gene, CDR3 protein, CDR3 DNA. The D gene is left open where the match is weak. Where a row states a size, it is once, few, many or the class of an expanded clone; other rows omit it.

TRBV6-1	.	.	TRBJ2-7	CASRRDTTSSYEQYF	TGTGCCAGCAGGCGGGACACGACGAGCTCCTACGAGCAGTACTTC
TRBV20-1	.	TRBD1	TRBJ1-6	CSAGRDRGNSPLHF	TGCAGTGCGGGCCGGGACAGGGGCAATTCACCCCTCCACTTT
TRBV6-1	few	.	TRBJ1-6	CASSRLGAPPLHF	TGTGCCAGCAGCCGTTTGGGGGCGCCACCCCTCCACTTT
TRBV10-3	few	TRBD1	TRBJ2-5	CATGETGEETQYF	TGTGCCACGGGGGAGACAGGGGAAGAGACCCAGTACTTC
TRBV2	.	TRBD2	TRBJ2-1	CASSGLAGHNEQFF	TGTGCCAGCAGTGGCCTAGCGGGGCACAATGAGCAGTTCTTC
TRBV21-1	.	.	TRBJ2-7	CASSTGARGEQYF	TGTGCCAGCAGCACCGGGGCACGGGGGGAGCAGTACTTC
TRBV19	.	TRBD2	TRBJ2-5	CASSPWTSGKETQYF	TGTGCCAGTAGTCCGTGGACTAGCGGGAAAGAGACCCAGTACTTC
TRBV15	few	.	TRBJ2-5	CATSPRRNQETQYF	TGTGCCACCAGCCCCCGACGGAACCAAGAGACCCAGTACTTC
TRBV6-5	few	.	TRBJ1-2	CASSYFGNYGYTF	TGTGCCAGCAGTTACTTTGGGAACTATGGCTACACCTTC
TRBV7-7	.	.	TRBJ2-3	CASSPGLGGTDTQYF	TGTGCCAGCAGCCCGGGACTGGGGGGCACAGATACGCAGTATTTT
TRBV2	.	.	TRBJ1-2	CASSAMRGAGGYTF	TGTGCCAGCAGCGCCATGCGGGGTGCGGGTGGCTACACCTTC
TRBV19	.	.	TRBJ1-5	CASSMEGGVWSNQPQHF	TGTGCCAGTAGTATGGAGGGGGGGGTTTGGAGCAATCAGCCCCAGCATTTT
TRBV19	few	.	TRBJ1-5	CATSRSVNQPQHF	TGTGCCACTTCCCGTTCAGTGAATCAGCCCCAGCATTTT
TRBV19	.	TRBD1	TRBJ2-5	CASSTGGQGGQETQYF	TGTGCCAGTAGTACAGGAGGACAGGGAGGTCAAGAGACCCAGTACTTC
TRBV5-4	.	.	TRBJ1-2	CASSSRSQDGYTF	TGTGCCAGCAGCTCCCGAAGTCAAGATGGCTACACCTTC
TRBV27	.	TRBD2	TRBJ2-7	CASSPTLAEQSREQYF	TGTGCCAGCAGTCCGACACTAGCGGAGCAATCTCGCGAGCAGTACTTC
TRBV7-3	.	.	TRBJ2-7	CASSLGPGSEQYF	TGTGCCAGCAGCTTAGGTCCGGGGAGCGAGCAGTACTTC
TRBV2	.	TRBD2	TRBJ2-7	CASRGERETYEQYF	TGTGCCAGCCGGGGGGAGCGGGAGACCTACGAGCAGTACTTC
TRBV7-2	.	.	TRBJ2-3	CASSRPLTGTRDVGRDTQYF	TGTGCCAGCAGCAGGCCATTGACAGGAACAAGAGATGTCGGTAGGGATACGCAGTATTTT
TRBV7-9	medium-sized	.	TRBJ1-2	CASSLGSGLGYTF	TGTGCCAGCAGCTTGGGTTCAGGCCTTGGCTACACCTTC
TRBV2	.	.	TRBJ2-3	CASKTNTDTQYF	TGTGCCAGCAAAACGAACACAGATACGCAGTATTTT
TRBV6-2/TRBV6-3	.	TRBD1	TRBJ2-7	CASSLQPGTGSREQYF	TGTGCCAGCAGCTTACAACCCGGGACAGGGTCTCGCGAGCAGTACTTC
TRBV6-2/TRBV6-3	few	.	TRBJ2-2	CASSWGSLTGELFF	TGTGCCAGCAGTTGGGGGTCTCTCACCGGGGAGCTGTTTTTT
TRBV7-8	.	.	TRBJ1-1	CASSLQGGTEAFF	TGTGCCAGCAGCCTCCAGGGCGGCACTGAAGCTTTCTTT
TRBV2	few	.	TRBJ1-3	CASSGGNSGNTIYF	TGTGCCAGCAGTGGTGGGAACTCTGGAAACACCATATATTTT
TRBV7-6	.	.	TRBJ2-7	CASSLGGRGSTYEQYF	TGTGCCAGCAGCTTAGGCGGCAGGGGCAGTACCTACGAGCAGTACTTC
TRBV7-8	.	TRBD2	TRBJ2-7	CASSPAAASGRVEQYF	TGTGCCAGCAGTCCGGCCGCTGCTAGCGGGAGGGTTGAGCAGTACTTC
TRBV20-1	few	TRBD1	TRBJ2-7	CSARLTGAHEQYF	TGCAGTGCCAGATTGACAGGGGCCCACGAGCAGTACTTC
TRBV7-2	once	TRBD2	TRBJ2-1	CASSSRLAGGHNEQFF	TGTGCCAGCAGCTCTCGACTAGCGGGGGGGCACAATGAGCAGTTCTTC
TRBV27	few	TRBD1	TRBJ2-1	CASSLSGDDRVTSNEQFF	TGTGCCAGCAGTTTATCGGGAGACGACAGGGTGACCAGCAATGAGCAGTTCTTC
TRBV27	.	TRBD1	TRBJ2-7	CASSPYPGQGYEQYF	TGTGCCAGCAGTCCGTACCCGGGACAGGGCTACGAGCAGTACTTC
TRBV6-8	few	.	TRBJ1-2	CASSNLPANYGYTF	TGTGCCAGCAGTAATCTGCCAGCGAACTATGGCTACACCTTC
TRBV6-1	.	.	TRBJ2-7	CASSNGGEQYF	TGTGCCAGCAGTAACGGGGGCGAGCAGTACTTC
TRBV2	few	.	TRBJ1-2	CASSPTESNYGYTF	TGTGCCAGCAGTCCGACGGAGTCGAACTATGGCTACACCTTC
TRBV7-6	.	.	TRBJ2-7	CASSQELSSYEQYF	TGTGCCAGCAGCCAAGAGTTATCCTCCTACGAGCAGTACTTC
TRBV20-1	few	.	TRBJ2-1	CSAGGIPSYNEQFF	TGCAGTGCCGGCGGGATCCCCTCCTACAATGAGCAGTTCTTC
TRBV7-6	.	.	TRBJ1-1	CASSPGGQFNTEAFF	TGTGCCAGCAGCCCTGGCGGACAATTTAATACTGAAGCTTTCTTT
TRBV4-3	few	TRBD1	TRBJ1-2	CASSQDTETGYGYTF	TGCGCCAGCAGCCAAGATACCGAGACAGGGTATGGCTACACCTTC
TRBV29-1	few	.	TRBJ2-2	CSASGTSNTGELFF	TGCAGCGCCTCCGGGACATCGAACACCGGGGAGCTGTTTTTT
TRBV28	.	.	TRBJ1-5	CASSFLGSPQHF	TGTGCCAGCAGTTTTCTTGGAAGCCCCCAGCATTTT
TRBV11-3	once	.	TRBJ1-1	CASSLDGWQGKTEAFF	TGTGCCAGCAGCTTAGATGGGTGGCAGGGGAAGACTGAAGCTTTCTTT
TRBV6-1	few	.	TRBJ1-5	CASRSDTGGWGAQHF	TGTGCCAGCAGATCCGATACAGGAGGCTGGGGGGCCCAGCATTTT
TRBV7-9	.	.	TRBJ2-3	CASSLEGVLADTQYF	TGTGCCAGCAGCTTAGAAGGCGTCCTAGCAGATACGCAGTATTTT
TRBV7-3	.	.	TRBJ1-1	CASSLGVPGHGTEAFF	TGTGCCAGCAGCTTAGGTGTCCCCGGGCATGGGACTGAAGCTTTCTTT
TRBV10-2	.	.	TRBJ1-1	CASSEGQPNAEAFF	TGCGCCAGCAGTGAGGGACAACCGAACGCTGAAGCTTTCTTT
TRBV12-3/TRBV12-4	.	.	TRBJ1-5	CASSLRGGQPQHF	TGTGCCAGCAGTTTGCGAGGGGGTCAGCCCCAGCATTTT
TRBV19	.	.	TRBJ1-5	CASSIRPPPPQPQHF	TGTGCCAGTAGTATCCGTCCCCCCCCTCCTCAGCCCCAGCATTTT
TRBV21-1	.	.	TRBJ2-7	CASSASPGTSAYEQYF	TGTGCCAGCAGCGCGAGTCCCGGGACTAGCGCCTACGAGCAGTACTTC
TRBV4-2	.	.	TRBJ1-5	CASSQVRTSVGNQPQHF	TGTGCCAGCAGCCAAGTCCGGACCTCGGTGGGCAATCAGCCCCAGCATTTT
TRBV29-1	few	TRBD1	TRBJ2-7	CSVRTGGFYEQYF	TGCAGCGTTCGGACAGGGGGTTTCTACGAGCAGTACTTC
TRBV20-1	.	.	TRBJ2-5	CSASSQETQYF	TGCAGTGCTAGTTCTCAAGAGACCCAGTACTTC
TRBV19	.	.	TRBJ1-1	CASSSAVNTEAFF	TGTGCCAGTAGTTCAGCGGTGAACACTGAAGCTTTCTTT
TRBV7-9	few	TRBD1	TRBJ1-5	CASQTGINQPQHF	TGTGCCAGCCAGACAGGGATCAATCAGCCCCAGCATTTT
TRBV7-3	.	TRBD1	TRBJ2-3	CASSATGGLYRDTQYF	TGTGCCAGCAGCGCCACAGGGGGCTTGTATAGGGATACGCAGTATTTT
TRBV11-3	.	TRBD1	TRBJ1-1	CASGTGATNTEAFF	TGTGCCAGTGGGACAGGGGCGACGAACACTGAAGCTTTCTTT
TRBV19	few	.	TRBJ1-1	CASNEYSGGTEAFF	TGTGCCAGTAATGAATACAGTGGAGGAACTGAAGCTTTCTTT